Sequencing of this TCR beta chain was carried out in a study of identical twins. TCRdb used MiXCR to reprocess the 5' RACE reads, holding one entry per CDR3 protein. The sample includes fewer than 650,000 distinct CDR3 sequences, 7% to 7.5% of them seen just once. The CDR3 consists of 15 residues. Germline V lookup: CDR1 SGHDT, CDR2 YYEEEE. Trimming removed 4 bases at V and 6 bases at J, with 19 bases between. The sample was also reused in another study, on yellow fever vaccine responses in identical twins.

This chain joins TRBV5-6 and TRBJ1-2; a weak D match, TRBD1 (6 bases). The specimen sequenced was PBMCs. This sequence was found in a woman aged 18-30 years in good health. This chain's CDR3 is CASSPPRGIRDGYTF. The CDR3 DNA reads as TGTGCCAGCAGCCCACCCAGGGGAATTCGTGATGGCTACACCTTC.